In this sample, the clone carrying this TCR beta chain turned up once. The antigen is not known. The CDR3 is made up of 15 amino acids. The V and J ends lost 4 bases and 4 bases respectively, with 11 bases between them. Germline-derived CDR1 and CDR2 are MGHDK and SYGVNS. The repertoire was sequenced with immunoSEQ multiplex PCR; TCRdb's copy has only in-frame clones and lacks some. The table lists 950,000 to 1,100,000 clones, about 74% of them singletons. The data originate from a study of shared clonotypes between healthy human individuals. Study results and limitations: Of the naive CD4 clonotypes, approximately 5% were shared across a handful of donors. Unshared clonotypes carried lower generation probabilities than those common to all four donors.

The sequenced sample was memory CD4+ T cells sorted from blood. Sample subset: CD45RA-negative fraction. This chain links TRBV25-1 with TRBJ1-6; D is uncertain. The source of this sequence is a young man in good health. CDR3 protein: CASSVQGLYNSPLHF. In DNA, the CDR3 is TGTGCCAGCAGTGTTCAAGGGTTGTATAATTCACCCCTCCACTTT.